This T cell receptor beta chain was captured by sequencing in a study of blood T cell repertoires in COVID-19. Overall study context: Both acute and convalescent COVID-19 samples were obtained from the United States, Italy and Spain. T cells, B-cell-depleted T cells, or PBMCs supplied cDNA or gDNA.

In the original analysis: Reference gene primers were amplified, and this amplification served to estimate nucleated cell counts. Produced via immunoSEQ multiplex PCR; TCRdb's table is partial and in-frame only. Clone size and V and J calls were adopted from that table, with D and trimming inferred from the DNA. The table lists some 220,000 clones, around 82% of them singletons. The receptor was derived from a woman aged 70-85 years with acute or convalescent COVID-19. The sample comprised peripheral blood.

The CDR3 coding sequence is TGTGCCAGCAGCTTAGGGTCCGGGGGTCTACGGGGGTACCAAGAGACCCAGTACTTC. Translating gives CASSLGSGGLRGYQETQYF. The chain links TRBV7-9 to TRBJ2-5; D might be TRBD2 (6 bases). Germline CDR1 is SEHNR and CDR2 is FQNEAQ (reference sequence). The CDR3 has 19 amino acids. Trimming removed 1 base at V and 0 bases at J, with 21 bases between.